The rows below give T cell receptor beta chains drawn from one sample of a study of CD8 T cells in ankylosing spondylitis. MiXCR, run by TCRdb on the 5' RACE reads, gives a single entry per CDR3 protein. The sample lists under 250,000 distinct CDR3 sequences, roughly a tenth occurring once. Specimen: blood, either unsorted or a sorted T cell fraction (not recorded which). The receptors were sampled from a male donor with ankylosing spondylitis or in good health (not recorded which). The CDR3 runs from the conserved cysteine through the conserved F or W.

j_call v_call cdr3_aa
TRBJ2-1 TRBV20-1 CSASEPSGGPPSYNEQFF
TRBJ2-2 TRBV24-1 CATADRGNTGELFF
TRBJ2-3 TRBV2 CASSDSPGESTDTQYF
TRBJ2-7 TRBV2 CASSESLAGYYEQYF
TRBJ1-2 TRBV2 CARLRGGYGYTF
TRBJ2-3 TRBV19 CASTSTLTETDTQYF
TRBJ1-2 TRBV7-3 CASSLNPPGQGNGYTF
TRBJ2-5 TRBV27 CASSLSYRETQYF
TRBJ1-1 TRBV5-1 CASSFMGAANTEAFF
TRBJ2-7 TRBV20-1 CSASVVLGEQYF
TRBJ2-7 TRBV5-1 CASSLRLAGAHYEQYF
TRBJ2-1 TRBV6-4 CASSGDDSNEQFF
TRBJ2-7 TRBV5-1 CASSFYRQWEQYF
TRBJ1-5 TRBV9 CASSAGVSNQPQHF
TRBJ2-5 TRBV20-1 CSASRLASGETQYF
TRBJ2-1 TRBV7-9 CASSQGSGIYEQFF
TRBJ2-1 TRBV5-1 CASRPNRDRNNEQFF
TRBJ1-1 TRBV24-1 CATSDAGGGNTEAFF
TRBJ1-2 TRBV19 CASSIRQGLFPNYGYTF
TRBJ2-2 TRBV5-1 CASSPTGLNTGELFF
TRBJ1-2 TRBV5-5 CASSTGRYGGYTF
TRBJ2-3 TRBV20-1 CSARPAPWGLAVTDTQYF
TRBJ1-2 TRBV6-5 CASSYQFNYGYTF
TRBJ1-6 TRBV19 CATSGQSYNSPLHF